The 8 T cell receptor beta chains reported below all come from one sample, sequenced in a study of technical replicates of blood from a handful of donors. Sequenced by immunoSEQ multiplex PCR; TCRdb stores in-frame clones only, minus some. Among tens of thousands of clones listed, 80% to 95% were seen once. The sequencing sample was made of PBMCs. The receptors here all came from a human donor in good health. Some clones in this sample may be carry-over from other donors' samples.

The V call is TRBV27, the J call TRBJ2-7, with 7 bases matching TRBD1. V was clipped by 5 bases and J by 6 bases; unmatched bases: 16. This CDR3 spans 16 amino acids. Per the germline V gene, CDR1 is MNHEY and CDR2 is SMNVEV (reference sequence). In DNA form, the CDR3 reads TGTGCCAGCAGTACCCGACAGGGACAAGGGGTCTCCGAGCAGTACTTC. This sequence encodes CASSTRQGQGVSEQYF.

This clone was observed a single time. The rearrangement joins TRBV6-5 to TRBJ2-5; TRBD1 matches at 8 bases. The germline V gene has CDR1 MNHEY and CDR2 SVGAGI. The CDR3 covers 15 residues. The V segment lost 7 bases and the J segment 5 bases; nucleotides outside the gene matches: 12. Written as DNA, the CDR3 is TGTGCCAGCAACCCGTTTCAGGGGGCGTGGGAGACCCAGTACTTC. This gives the protein CASNPFQGAWETQYF.

This chain links TRBV4-2 with TRBJ2-3; D unresolved. V was cut by 0 bases and J by 4 bases, with 5 bases left in between. The CDR3 has 13 amino acids. Germline assignment: CDR1 LGHNA and CDR2 YNFKEQ. The CDR3 DNA is TGTGCCAGCAGCCAAGATAAGCCAGATACGCAGTATTTT. Translation gives CASSQDKPDTQYF.

The chain joins TRBV11-2 to TRBJ1-1; no reliable D call. With 7 bases removed from V and 6 bases from J, the gap between germline ends came to 21 bases. Per the germline V gene, CDR1 is SGHAT and CDR2 is FQNNGV. The CDR3 extends over 15 amino acids. In DNA, the CDR3 is TGTGCCAGCACTTTTACCGCGTCCAAGGCGGCTGAAGCTTTCTTT. The encoded protein is CASTFTASKAAEAFF.

The CDR3 region is CASSLGLAADYGYTF. The CDR3 nucleotides are TGTGCCAGCAGCCTGGGCCTTGCTGCCGACTATGGCTACACCTTC. The rearrangement links TRBV7-8 to TRBJ1-2, with D unresolved. CDR1 SGHVS and CDR2 FQNEAQ come from the germline V gene. The CDR3 covers 15 residues. The V gene lost 5 bases and the J gene lost 3 bases, with 16 bases spanning the gap.

This chain joins TRBV12-2 and TRBJ1-1. TRBV12-2 is given as a pseudogene. This CDR3 region has 10 residues. CDR3 region: CASRLYRAFF. Written as DNA, the CDR3 is TGTGCAAGTCGCTTATATCGAGCTTTCTTT.

This rearrangement joins TRBV7-2 to TRBJ2-7; D call uncertain. Germline lookup yields CDR1 SGHTA and CDR2 FQGNSA. Trimming took off 5 bases at V and 5 bases at J, with 10 bases between the two ends. This CDR3 has 12 amino acids. For the CDR3, the DNA is TGTGCCAGCAGCCCGTTGGGCCACGAGCAGTACTTC. Its translation: CASSPLGHEQYF.

The chain couples TRBV10-3 to TRBJ1-2; 11 bases align to TRBD1. The CDR3 covers 18 residues. Trimming removed 4 bases from V and 7 bases from J; junction bases left unmatched: 17. Germline CDR1 is ENHRY and CDR2 is SYGVKD. Here the CDR3 DNA reads TGTGCCATCAGTGTTTCCGGGACAGGGGGTTCATCGGTGAGTGGCTACACCTTC. Translating it yields CAISVSGTGGSSVSGYTF.